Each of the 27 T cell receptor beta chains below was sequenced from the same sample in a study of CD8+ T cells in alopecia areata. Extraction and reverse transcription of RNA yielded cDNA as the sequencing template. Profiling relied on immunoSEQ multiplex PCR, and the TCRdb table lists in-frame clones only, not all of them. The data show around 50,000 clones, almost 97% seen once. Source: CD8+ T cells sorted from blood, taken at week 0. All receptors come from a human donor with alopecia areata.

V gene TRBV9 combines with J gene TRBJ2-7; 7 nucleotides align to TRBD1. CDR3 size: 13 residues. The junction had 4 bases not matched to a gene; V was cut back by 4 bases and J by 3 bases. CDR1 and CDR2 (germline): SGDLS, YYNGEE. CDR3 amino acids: CASSPRDSYEQYF. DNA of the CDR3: TGTGCCAGCAGCCCTCGGGACAGCTACGAGCAGTACTTC.

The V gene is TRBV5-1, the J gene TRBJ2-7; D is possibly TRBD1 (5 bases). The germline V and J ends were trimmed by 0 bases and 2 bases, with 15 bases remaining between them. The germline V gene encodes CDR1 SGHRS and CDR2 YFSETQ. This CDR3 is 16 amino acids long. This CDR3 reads CASSLADKPGTYEQYF. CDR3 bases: TGCGCCAGCAGCTTGGCCGACAAACCAGGGACCTACGAGCAGTACTTC.

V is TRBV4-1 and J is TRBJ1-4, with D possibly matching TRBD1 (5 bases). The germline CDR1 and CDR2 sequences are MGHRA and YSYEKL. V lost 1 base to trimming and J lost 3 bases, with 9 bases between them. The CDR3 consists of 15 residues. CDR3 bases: TGCGCCAGCAGCCAAGTAGGGGAAGCTAATGAAAAACTGTTTTTT. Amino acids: CASSQVGEANEKLFF.

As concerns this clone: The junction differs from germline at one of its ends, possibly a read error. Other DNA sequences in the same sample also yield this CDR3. The CDR3 DNA reads TGTGCCAGCAGCTTAACAGAAGGGGGGGAAGCCTTCTTT. Protein product: CASSLTEGGEAFF. This chain uses TRBV7-3 with TRBJ1-1; D possibly corresponds to TRBD1 (6 bases). The CDR3 has 13 amino acids. CDR1 and CDR2 from the germline V gene are SGHTA and FQGTGA.

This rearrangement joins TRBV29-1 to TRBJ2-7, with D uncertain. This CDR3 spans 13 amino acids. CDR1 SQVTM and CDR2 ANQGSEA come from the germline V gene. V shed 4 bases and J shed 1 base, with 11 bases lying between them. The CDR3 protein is CSVAPSPSYEQYF. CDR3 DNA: TGCAGCGTTGCCCCTTCCCCTTCCTACGAGCAGTACTTC.

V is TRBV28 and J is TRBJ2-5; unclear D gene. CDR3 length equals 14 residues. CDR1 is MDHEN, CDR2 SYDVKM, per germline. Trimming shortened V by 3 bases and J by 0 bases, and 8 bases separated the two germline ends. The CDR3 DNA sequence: TGTGCCAGCAGTTTGGGATTTCACCAAGAGACCCAGTACTTC. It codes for CASSLGFHQETQYF.

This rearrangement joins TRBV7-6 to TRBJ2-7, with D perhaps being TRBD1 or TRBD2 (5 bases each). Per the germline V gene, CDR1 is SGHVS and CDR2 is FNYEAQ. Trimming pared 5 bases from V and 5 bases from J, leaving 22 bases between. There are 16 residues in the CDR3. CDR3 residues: CASSAGTSIPADEQYF. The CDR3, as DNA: TGTGCCAGCAGCGCCGGGACCTCCATTCCTGCGGACGAGCAGTACTTC.

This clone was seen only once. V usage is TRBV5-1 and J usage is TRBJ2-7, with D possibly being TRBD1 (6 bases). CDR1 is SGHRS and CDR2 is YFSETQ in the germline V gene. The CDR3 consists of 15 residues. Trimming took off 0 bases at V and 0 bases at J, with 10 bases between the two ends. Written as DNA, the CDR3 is TGCGCCAGCAGCTTGGATACGGACAGCTCCTACGAGCAGTACTTC. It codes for CASSLDTDSSYEQYF.

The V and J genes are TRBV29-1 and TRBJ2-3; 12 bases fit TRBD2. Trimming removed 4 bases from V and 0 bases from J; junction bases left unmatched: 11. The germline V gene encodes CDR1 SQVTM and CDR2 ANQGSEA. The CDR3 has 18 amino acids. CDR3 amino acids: CSVVGLAGGKISTDTQYF. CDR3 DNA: TGCAGCGTTGTTGGGCTAGCGGGGGGGAAAATTAGCACAGATACGCAGTATTTT.

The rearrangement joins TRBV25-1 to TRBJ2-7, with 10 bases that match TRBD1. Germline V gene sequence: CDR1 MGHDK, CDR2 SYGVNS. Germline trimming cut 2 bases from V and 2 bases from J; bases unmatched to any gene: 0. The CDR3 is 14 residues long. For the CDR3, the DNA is TGTGCCAGCAGTGAAGGGACAGGGGCCTACGAGCAGTACTTC. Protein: CASSEGTGAYEQYF.

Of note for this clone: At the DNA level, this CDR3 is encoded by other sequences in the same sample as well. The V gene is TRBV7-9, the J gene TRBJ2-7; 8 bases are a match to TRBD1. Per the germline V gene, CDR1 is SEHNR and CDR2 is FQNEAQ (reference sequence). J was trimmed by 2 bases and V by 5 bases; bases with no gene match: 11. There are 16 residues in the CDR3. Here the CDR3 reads CASSLTTGAHTYEQYF. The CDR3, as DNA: TGTGCCAGCAGCCTCACGACAGGGGCGCATACCTACGAGCAGTACTTC.

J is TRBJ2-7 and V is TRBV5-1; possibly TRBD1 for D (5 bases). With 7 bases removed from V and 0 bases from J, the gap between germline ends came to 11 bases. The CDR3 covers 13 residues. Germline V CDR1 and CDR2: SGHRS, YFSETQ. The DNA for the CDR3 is TGCGCCAGCCACGACAGAAGCTCCTACGAGCAGTACTTC. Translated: CASHDRSSYEQYF.

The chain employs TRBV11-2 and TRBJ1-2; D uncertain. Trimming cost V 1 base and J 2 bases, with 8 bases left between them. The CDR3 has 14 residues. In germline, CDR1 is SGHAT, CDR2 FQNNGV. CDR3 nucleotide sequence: TGTGCCAGCAGCTTAGTTACGGGGAACTATGGCTACACCTTC. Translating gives CASSLVTGNYGYTF.

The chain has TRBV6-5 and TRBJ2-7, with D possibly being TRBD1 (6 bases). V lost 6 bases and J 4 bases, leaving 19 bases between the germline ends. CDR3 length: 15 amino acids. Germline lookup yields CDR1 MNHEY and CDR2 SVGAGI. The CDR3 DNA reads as TGTGCCAGCAGCTTCGGGACACCCGAGGAGTACGAGCAGTACTTC. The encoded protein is CASSFGTPEEYEQYF.

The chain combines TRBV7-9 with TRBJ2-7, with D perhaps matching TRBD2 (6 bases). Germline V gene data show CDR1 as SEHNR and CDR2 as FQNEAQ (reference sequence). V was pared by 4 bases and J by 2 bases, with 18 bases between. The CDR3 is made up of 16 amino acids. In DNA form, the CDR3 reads TGTGCCAGCAGCTCCCCGGGAGCCGATAGTCCCTACGAGCAGTACTTC. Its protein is CASSSPGADSPYEQYF.

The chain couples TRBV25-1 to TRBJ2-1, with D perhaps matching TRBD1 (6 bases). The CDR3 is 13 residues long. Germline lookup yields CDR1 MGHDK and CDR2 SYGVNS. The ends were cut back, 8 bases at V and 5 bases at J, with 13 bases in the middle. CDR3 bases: TGTGCCAGCCAGCATGCAGGGGACAATGAGCAGTTCTTC. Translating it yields CASQHAGDNEQFF.

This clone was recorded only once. CDR3 sequence (DNA): TGCGCCAGCATGGTAGGGGGGGATACGCAGTATTTT. It specifies CASMVGGDTQYF. The chain joins TRBV10-2 to TRBJ2-3, with D perhaps matching TRBD1 or TRBD2 (6 bases each). CDR1 is WSHSY, CDR2 SAAADI, per germline. The CDR3 runs to 12 residues. V lost 7 bases, J lost 6 bases, and 11 bases lay in between.

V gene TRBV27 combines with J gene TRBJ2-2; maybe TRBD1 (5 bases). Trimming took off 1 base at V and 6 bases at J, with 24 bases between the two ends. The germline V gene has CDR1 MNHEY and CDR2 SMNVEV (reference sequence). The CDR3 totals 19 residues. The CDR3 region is CASSLWRSGAGSIAGELFF. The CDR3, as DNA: TGTGCCAGCAGTTTATGGCGGAGTGGCGCAGGGTCGATCGCCGGGGAGCTGTTTTTT.

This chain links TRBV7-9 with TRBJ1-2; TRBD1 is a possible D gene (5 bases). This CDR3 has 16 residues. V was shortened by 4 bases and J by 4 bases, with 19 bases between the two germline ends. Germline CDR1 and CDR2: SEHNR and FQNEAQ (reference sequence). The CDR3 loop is CASSSTGPQGPYGYTF. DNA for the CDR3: TGTGCCAGCAGCTCTACCGGCCCTCAGGGCCCCTATGGCTACACCTTC.

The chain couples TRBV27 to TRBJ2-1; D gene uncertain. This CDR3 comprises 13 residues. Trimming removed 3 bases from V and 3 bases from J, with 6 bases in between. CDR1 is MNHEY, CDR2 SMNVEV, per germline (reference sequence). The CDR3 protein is CASSFMDYNEQFF. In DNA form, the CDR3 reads TGTGCCAGCAGTTTTATGGACTACAATGAGCAGTTCTTC.

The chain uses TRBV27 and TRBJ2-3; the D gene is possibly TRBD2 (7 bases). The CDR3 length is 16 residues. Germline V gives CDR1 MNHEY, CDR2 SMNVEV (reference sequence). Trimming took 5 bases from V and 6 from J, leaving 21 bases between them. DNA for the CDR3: TGTGCCAGCAGTCCCTTTGGGGGGGGCGGCAGGGATACGCAGTATTTT. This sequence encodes CASSPFGGGGRDTQYF.

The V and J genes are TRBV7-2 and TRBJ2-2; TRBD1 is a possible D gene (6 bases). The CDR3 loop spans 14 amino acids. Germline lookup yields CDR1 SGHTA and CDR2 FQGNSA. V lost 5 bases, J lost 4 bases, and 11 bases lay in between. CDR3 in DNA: TGTGCCAGCAGCGTGGGGACAACCACCGGGGAGCTGTTTTTT. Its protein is CASSVGTTTGELFF.

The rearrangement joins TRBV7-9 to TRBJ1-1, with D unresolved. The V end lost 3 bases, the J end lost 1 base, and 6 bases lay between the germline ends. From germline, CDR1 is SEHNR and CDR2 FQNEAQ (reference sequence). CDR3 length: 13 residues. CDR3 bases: TGTGCCAGCAGCTTCTCCGGGAACACTGAAGCTTTCTTT. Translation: CASSFSGNTEAFF.

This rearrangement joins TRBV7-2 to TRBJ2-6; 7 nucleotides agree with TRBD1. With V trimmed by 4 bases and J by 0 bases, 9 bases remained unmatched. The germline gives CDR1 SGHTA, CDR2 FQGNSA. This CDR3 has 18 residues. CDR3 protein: CASSSRDSISSGANVLTF. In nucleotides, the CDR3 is TGTGCCAGCAGCTCCCGGGACAGCATTAGCTCTGGGGCCAACGTCCTGACTTTC.

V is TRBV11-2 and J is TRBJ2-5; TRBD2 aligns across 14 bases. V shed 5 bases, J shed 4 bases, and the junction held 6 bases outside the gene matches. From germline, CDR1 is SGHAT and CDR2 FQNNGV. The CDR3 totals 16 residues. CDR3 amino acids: CASSLRTSGGIETQYF. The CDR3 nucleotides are TGTGCCAGCAGCCTTCGGACTAGCGGGGGGATAGAGACCCAGTACTTC.

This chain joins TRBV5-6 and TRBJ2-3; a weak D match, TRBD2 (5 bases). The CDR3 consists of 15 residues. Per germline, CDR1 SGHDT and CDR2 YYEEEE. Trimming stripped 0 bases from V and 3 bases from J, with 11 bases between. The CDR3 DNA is TGTGCCAGCAGCTTGGTCGGGGAATCTACAGATACGCAGTATTTT. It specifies CASSLVGESTDTQYF.

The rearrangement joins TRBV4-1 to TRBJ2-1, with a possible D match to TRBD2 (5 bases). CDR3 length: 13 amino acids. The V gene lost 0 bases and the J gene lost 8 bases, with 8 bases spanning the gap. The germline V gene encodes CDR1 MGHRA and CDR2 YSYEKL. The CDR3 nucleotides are TGCGCCAGCAGCCAAGAGTGGCGGGATGAGCAGTTCTTC. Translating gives CASSQEWRDEQFF.